The 17 T cell receptor beta chains given below trace back to one sample, sequenced in a study of blood T cell repertoires in COVID-19. The protocol was immunoSEQ multiplex PCR, while the TCRdb copy is restricted to in-frame clones and leaves out a portion. This table holds under 250,000 clones, more than 70% found once. Sequencing used PBMCs or T cells enriched from blood (not recorded which). These receptors all stem from a man aged 25-45 years with acute COVID-19.

This chain joins TRBV9 and TRBJ2-1, with D possibly matching TRBD2 (6 bases). This CDR3 spans 17 amino acids. Germline V gives CDR1 SGDLS, CDR2 YYNGEE. V was pared by 6 bases and J by 3 bases, with 22 bases between. The CDR3 here is CASTDEARLVGYNEQFF. The CDR3 DNA reads TGTGCCAGCACCGATGAAGCACGACTAGTCGGCTACAATGAGCAGTTCTTC.

The rearrangement uses TRBV5-1 and TRBJ2-5; D call uncertain. Trimming removed 4 bases at V and 1 base at J, with 11 bases between. The V gene's germline CDR1 is SGHRS and CDR2 YFSETQ. The length of the CDR3 is 14 residues. CDR3 sequence: CASSLGSGQETQYF. DNA of the CDR3: TGCGCCAGCAGCCTCGGTTCTGGCCAAGAGACCCAGTACTTC.

J is TRBJ2-3 and V is TRBV9; D might be TRBD1 (5 bases). Germline loops: CDR1 SGDLS, CDR2 YYNGEE. V lost 1 base and J lost 0, with 15 bases in between. The CDR3 contains 17 residues. CDR3 protein: CASSVIEGAFSTDTQYF. The DNA of the CDR3 is TGTGCCAGCAGCGTAATTGAAGGGGCTTTTAGCACAGATACGCAGTATTTT.

This chain links TRBV2 with TRBJ1-5, with D uncertain. The CDR3 consists of 17 residues. V was trimmed by 3 bases and J by 0 bases, leaving 15 bases between them. CDR1 and CDR2 (germline): SNHLY, FYNNEI. CDR3 loop: CASSEEATFYSNQPQHF. In DNA, the CDR3 is TGTGCCAGCAGTGAGGAGGCGACCTTCTATAGCAATCAGCCCCAGCATTTT.

V gene TRBV7-7 combines with J gene TRBJ2-5; 9 bases align to TRBD1. CDR3 size: 16 residues. Germline V gene lookup returns CDR1 SSHAT and CDR2 FNYEAQ (reference sequence). V was clipped by 5 bases and J by 5 bases; unmatched bases: 12. The CDR3 DNA follows: TGTGCCAGCAGCCAAACGACAGGGGGGTCAACTGAGACCCAGTACTTC. Translation: CASSQTTGGSTETQYF.

The CDR3 loop is CASSLGLNTEAFF. The CDR3, as DNA: TGTGCCAGCAGCTTGGGGCTTAACACTGAAGCTTTCTTT. The chain links TRBV5-5 to TRBJ1-1, with no clear D. The CDR3 runs 13 residues. CDR1 SGHKS and CDR2 YYEKEE come from the germline V gene (reference sequence). The V end was cut by 0 bases, the J end by 2 bases, with 5 bases between.

In this sample, this clone turned up once. The CDR3 is CASSRVGVNTEAFF. The CDR3 region has the DNA TGTGCCAGCAGCCGAGTAGGGGTGAACACTGAAGCTTTCTTT. The J gene is TRBJ1-1, the V gene TRBV3-1 (or the pseudogene TRBV3-2); possibly TRBD1 for D (5 bases). Germline V gives CDR1 LGHDT, CDR2 YNNKEL (reference sequence). V was pared by 4 bases and J by 0 bases, with 9 bases between. This CDR3 has 14 amino acids.

This chain links TRBV6-5 with TRBJ2-7, with TRBD2 matching 9 bases. The V and J ends lost 0 bases and 1 base, in that order; junction bases with no gene match: 1. Germline V gene data show CDR1 as MNHEY and CDR2 as SVGAGI. The CDR3 runs 15 residues. DNA of the CDR3: TGTGCCAGCAGTTACTCTCTAGCGGGGTCCTACGAGCAGTACTTC. This codes for CASSYSLAGSYEQYF.

This clone has a handful of counts. The genes are TRBV2 and TRBJ2-7; maybe TRBD1 (5 bases). V lost 8 bases to trimming and J lost 4 bases, with 12 bases between them. The germline V gene encodes CDR1 SNHLY and CDR2 FYNNEI. This CDR3 has 12 amino acids. Written as DNA, the CDR3 is TGTGCCAGCGGCAGGGTGGCGTACGAGCAGTACTTC. Translated, it gives CASGRVAYEQYF.

CDR3 coding DNA: TGTGCCAGCAGCTTATGGTCAGAGACAGTCCCCCACCACAGCAACTACGAGCAGTACTTC. This encodes CASSLWSETVPHHSNYEQYF. The J gene is TRBJ2-7, the V gene TRBV13; a weak D match, TRBD1 (5 bases). The CDR3 sequence is 20 residues long. Germline CDR1 reads PRHDT; CDR2 reads FYEKMQ (reference sequence). V was trimmed by 2 bases and J by 3 bases, leaving 29 bases between them.

The chain recombines TRBV4-1 with TRBJ1-2; D is undetermined. The germline V and J ends were trimmed by 1 base and 7 bases, with 10 bases remaining between them. Germline CDR1 and CDR2: MGHRA and YSYEKL. The CDR3 is 13 amino acids. CDR3 in DNA: TGCGCCAGCAGCCAAGGGGCAGGCCGTGGCTACACCTTC. Its translation is CASSQGAGRGYTF.

The chain links TRBV18 to TRBJ2-2; D is possibly TRBD1 (6 bases). CDR1 is KGHSH and CDR2 is LQKENI in the germline V gene. Trimming removed 2 bases from V and 3 bases from J, with 7 bases in between. The CDR3 spans 14 residues. CDR3 coding DNA: TGTGCCAGCTCACCAGGGGGCCACACCGGGGAGCTGTTTTTT. Its protein product is CASSPGGHTGELFF.

V and J are TRBV7-9 and TRBJ1-4; a possible D gene is TRBD1 (6 bases). Per germline, CDR1 SEHNR and CDR2 FQNEAQ (reference sequence). The CDR3 runs to 15 residues. V was trimmed by 1 base and J by 10 bases, leaving 16 bases between them. As DNA, the CDR3 is TGTGCCAGCAGCTTAGGGGGAGCCGGGACAAGAAAACTGTTTTTT. Translation gives CASSLGGAGTRKLFF.

In DNA form, the CDR3 reads TGCGCCAGCAGCCACGACAGGGGCACCGGGGAGCTGTTTTTT. Amino acids: CASSHDRGTGELFF. The genes are TRBV4-1 and TRBJ2-2; 8 bases align to TRBD1. Germline-derived CDR1 and CDR2 are MGHRA and YSYEKL. Trimming at V came to 3 bases and at J to 4 bases, leaving 1 base not matched to a gene. This CDR3 is built from 14 residues.

V usage is TRBV7-9 and J usage is TRBJ2-5; TRBD2 aligns across 14 bases. The CDR3 is 16 amino acids. Trimming removed 5 bases from V and 2 bases from J; junction bases left unmatched: 4. The V gene's germline CDR1 is SEHNR and CDR2 FQNEAQ (reference sequence). CDR3 loop: CASSRTSGGIQETQYF. The CDR3 bases are TGTGCCAGCAGCAGGACTAGCGGGGGGATTCAAGAGACCCAGTACTTC.

This clone has just a few counts. CDR3 DNA sequence: TGTGCCAGCAGACGCGGGAACACTGAAGCTTTCTTT. This translates into CASRRGNTEAFF. The chain recombines TRBV6-5 with TRBJ1-1, with unresolved D. With 6 bases removed from V and 1 base from J, the gap between germline ends came to 6 bases. The CDR3 is 12 residues long. Germline-derived CDR1 and CDR2 are MNHEY and SVGAGI.

The chain couples TRBV19 to TRBJ1-6, with TRBD1 identical over 11 bases. The germline gives CDR1 LNHDA, CDR2 SQIVND (reference sequence). There are 16 residues in the CDR3. Trimming at V came to 6 bases and at J to 5 bases, leaving 6 bases not matched to a gene. The CDR3 coding sequence is TGTGCCAGTAGCCGCGGACAGGGGGCTAATAATTCACCCCTCCACTTT. Residues: CASSRGQGANNSPLHF.